This T cell receptor (beta chain) was recovered during a study of radiation and T cells in renal cell carcinoma. Assay: immunoSEQ multiplex PCR; the TCRdb copy retains only in-frame clones and omits some. This table holds 150,000 to 200,000 clones, 88% found once. As concerns this clone: The antigen remains undetermined. Additional DNA sequences in this sample encode the identical CDR3.

Study observations and caveats: No pretreatment tumor biopsies were available for baseline clonotypes.

Time point: blood 4 weeks post-SBRT, at nephrectomy. Treatment here: 15 Gy SBRT to primary tumor, nephrectomy 4 weeks later. Nephrectomy followed 15 Gy stereotactic body radiation by 4 weeks. The tumor was a clear cell renal cell carcinoma. This clonotype was sampled from a woman between 45 and 65 years old with renal cell carcinoma. Sequenced material: blood, taken from a patient whose treatment included radiotherapy and nephrectomy.

CDR3 nucleotides: TGTGCCAGCAGGGGACAGGGCAAGACTGAAGCTTTCTTT. Translating it yields CASRGQGKTEAFF. This chain joins TRBV25-1 and TRBJ1-1, with 9 bases that match TRBD1. Trimming took 6 bases from V and 5 from J; bases not matched to a gene: 4. This CDR3 region has 13 residues. Germline lookup yields CDR1 MGHDK and CDR2 SYGVNS.